One sample yielded the 25 T cell receptor beta chains listed below, sequenced in a study of neoadjuvant nivolumab and ipilimumab in lung cancer. The data were produced by immunoSEQ multiplex PCR, yet TCRdb's version contains in-frame clones alone and is incomplete. The table has approximately 21,000 clones, less than 85% seen once. The source material was peripheral blood, sampled before neoadjuvant nivolumab, alone or with ipilimumab. These receptors all come from an adult with non-small cell lung cancer.

The rearrangement links TRBV29-1 to TRBJ2-5; 9 nucleotides line up with TRBD2. With V trimmed by 4 bases and J by 5 bases, 5 bases remained unmatched. The CDR3 sequence is 13 residues long. The germline V gene has CDR1 SQVTM and CDR2 ANQGSEA. CDR3 in amino acids: CSVVREGPETQYF. As DNA, the CDR3 is TGCAGCGTTGTGCGGGAGGGCCCCGAGACCCAGTACTTC. Looking up the rest from reference TRBV29-1 and TRBJ2-5 gives the full variable domain: SAVISQKPSRDICQRGTSLTIQCQVDSQVTMMFWYRQQPGQSLTLIATANQGSEATYESGFVIDKFPISRPNLTFSTLTVSNMSPEDSSIYLCSVVREGPETQYFGPGTRLLVL.

The V gene is TRBV7-2, the J gene TRBJ2-3, with 9 bases fitting TRBD1. The CDR3 consists of 14 residues. J lost 10 bases, V lost 4 bases, and 9 bases had no gene match. Germline assignment: CDR1 SGHTA and CDR2 FQGNSA. The CDR3 region has the DNA TGTGCCAGCAGCTCTGGACCGGGACAGGGTGCGCAGTATTTT. Protein product: CASSSGPGQGAQYF.

This sequence joins TRBV11-3 and TRBJ2-1; D remains unclear. The germline V gene has CDR1 SGHNT and CDR2 YENEEA. CDR3 size: 16 residues. V was trimmed by 5 bases and J by 6 bases, leaving 20 bases between them. The CDR3 DNA sequence: TGTGCCAGCAGCCCGCCACGTGGGCTCCTCGCCAATGAGCAGTTCTTC. This encodes CASSPPRGLLANEQFF.

The chain is built from TRBV6-6 and TRBJ2-3; 9 bases fit TRBD2. The germline CDR1 and CDR2 sequences are MNHNY and SVGAGI (reference sequence). With V trimmed by 4 bases and J by 4 bases, 9 bases remained unmatched. This CDR3 spans 16 amino acids. DNA for the CDR3: TGTGCCAGCAGTTCGCATGAAGCGGGAGGCCCAGATACGCAGTATTTT. Its translation: CASSSHEAGGPDTQYF.

The CDR3 loop reads CASSLVGRGKSGYTF. CDR3 coding DNA: TGTGCCAGCAGCTTGGTGGGCAGGGGGAAGAGTGGCTACACCTTC. The chain is built from TRBV5-5 and TRBJ1-2, with TRBD1 matching over 7 bases. In germline, CDR1 is SGHKS, CDR2 YYEKEE (reference sequence). Losses at the gene ends were 0 bases for V and 7 bases for J; bases not matched to a gene: 9. This CDR3 spans 15 amino acids.

This chain links TRBV5-1 with TRBJ1-2, with no clear D. Germline-derived CDR1 and CDR2 are SGHRS and YFSETQ. The CDR3 sequence is 13 residues long. V lost 2 bases and J 4 bases, leaving 9 bases between the germline ends. In DNA, the CDR3 is TGCGCCAGCAGCTTTGACGGAGTCTATGGCTACACCTTC. Protein product: CASSFDGVYGYTF.

The V gene is TRBV5-1, the J gene TRBJ2-3; no clear D gene. Looked up from germline, CDR1 is SGHRS and CDR2 is YFSETQ. CDR3 length equals 16 residues. The V gene lost 1 base and the J gene lost 1 base, with 13 bases spanning the gap. In nucleotides, the CDR3 is TGCGCCAGCAGCTTGAGTCTAGTCACCCGCACAGATACGCAGTATTTT. Protein sequence: CASSLSLVTRTDTQYF.

The rearrangement links TRBV2 to TRBJ2-3, with D perhaps matching TRBD1 (6 bases). The V gene's germline CDR1 is SNHLY and CDR2 FYNNEI. CDR3 length: 15 residues. V shed 8 bases and J shed 5 bases, with 20 bases lying between them. CDR3 sequence (DNA): TGTGCCAGCGGACAGTACAGGTTAGAACTAGATACGCAGTATTTT. This gives the protein CASGQYRLELDTQYF.

The chain joins TRBV7-9 to TRBJ1-2; D gene unclear. The CDR3 is 16 residues long. Trimming stripped 1 base from V and 2 bases from J, with 14 bases between. The germline V gene encodes CDR1 SEHNR and CDR2 FQNEAQ (reference sequence). The CDR3 DNA sequence: TGTGCCAGCAGCTTAGACCCTGTCAAACCAAACTATGGCTACACCTTC. It yields the protein CASSLDPVKPNYGYTF.

This rearrangement joins TRBV18 to TRBJ2-5; the D is unclear. Trimming cost V 0 bases and J 7 bases, with 6 bases left between them. The germline gives CDR1 KGHSH, CDR2 LQKENI. The CDR3 spans 12 residues. CDR3: CASSPPEGTQYF. As DNA, the CDR3 is TGTGCCAGCTCACCACCGGAAGGGACCCAGTACTTC. The full variable domain, completed using reference TRBV18 and TRBJ2-5, is NAGVMQNPRHLVRRRGQEARLRCSPMKGHSHVYWYRQLPEEGLKFMVYLQKENIIDESGMPKERFSAEFPKEGPSILRIQQVVRGDSAAYFCASSPPEGTQYFGPGTRLLVL.

The J gene is TRBJ1-2, the V gene TRBV29-1, with D unclear. V was pared by 0 bases and J by 8 bases, with 13 bases between. Germline CDR1 SQVTM, CDR2 ANQGSEA. The CDR3 consists of 13 residues. DNA for the CDR3: TGCAGCGTTGAAGATGGGCCCCTTGAGGGCTACACCTTC. It is translated as CSVEDGPLEGYTF.

The chain has TRBV5-4 and TRBJ1-1; tentatively, D is TRBD1 (6 bases). Trimming took off 0 bases at V and 7 bases at J, with 19 bases between the two ends. Germline V CDR1 and CDR2: SGHNT, YYREEE (reference sequence). The CDR3 runs 16 residues. The CDR3 DNA follows: TGTGCCAGCAGCTTGGGGGGGGGCTCGAGATCGGGTGAAGCTTTCTTT. This codes for CASSLGGGSRSGEAFF.

The chain joins TRBV19 to TRBJ2-7; 7 bases are a match to TRBD2. Unmatched junction bases numbered 3, after V lost 2 bases and J lost 2 bases. The CDR3 is 14 residues long. Germline CDR1 and CDR2: LNHDA and SQIVND (reference sequence). CDR3 residues: CASSISRGAYEQYF. The CDR3 nucleotides read TGTGCCAGTAGTATAAGCCGGGGGGCCTACGAGCAGTACTTC.

The rearrangement joins TRBV18 to TRBJ2-7, with D perhaps assigned TRBD1 or TRBD2 (5 bases each). The V gene lost 5 bases and the J gene lost 4 bases, with 21 bases spanning the gap. The germline V gene encodes CDR1 KGHSH and CDR2 LQKENI. The CDR3 sequence is 16 residues long. This CDR3 reads CASSEGSGRTAYEQYF. For the CDR3, the DNA is TGTGCCAGCTCAGAGGGGTCGGGGCGAACTGCGTACGAGCAGTACTTC. The full variable domain, its missing parts supplied by reference TRBV18 and TRBJ2-7, is NAGVMQNPRHLVRRRGQEARLRCSPMKGHSHVYWYRQLPEEGLKFMVYLQKENIIDESGMPKERFSAEFPKEGPSILRIQQVVRGDSAAYFCASSEGSGRTAYEQYFGPGTRLTVT.

V gene TRBV18 combines with J gene TRBJ2-1, with a tentative D call TRBD1 (6 bases). CDR3 length: 14 amino acids. Germline V gene data show CDR1 as KGHSH and CDR2 as LQKENI. The V and J ends lost 1 base and 8 bases respectively, with 12 bases between them. This CDR3 is CASSPLQGFYEQFF. The CDR3, as DNA: TGTGCCAGCTCACCACTACAGGGATTTTATGAGCAGTTCTTC. Using reference TRBV18 and TRBJ2-1 for the parts outside the CDR3, the full variable domain is NAGVMQNPRHLVRRRGQEARLRCSPMKGHSHVYWYRQLPEEGLKFMVYLQKENIIDESGMPKERFSAEFPKEGPSILRIQQVVRGDSAAYFCASSPLQGFYEQFFGPGTRLTVL.

This chain uses TRBV9 with TRBJ1-3; a weak D match, TRBD1 (5 bases). The CDR3 loop spans 14 amino acids. V was cut by 0 bases and J by 2 bases, with 6 bases left in between. Germline V gene sequence: CDR1 SGDLS, CDR2 YYNGEE. CDR3 nucleotide sequence: TGTGCCAGCAGCGTAGGGGGGGCTGGAAACACCATATATTTT. Protein: CASSVGGAGNTIYF.

Of note for this clone: In the same sample, other DNA sequences code for this CDR3. This chain connects TRBV18 to TRBJ1-3, with D hard to call. Germline V gene lookup returns CDR1 KGHSH and CDR2 LQKENI. Trimming took 0 bases from V and 2 from J, leaving 8 bases between them. This CDR3 has 15 residues. The CDR3 loop reads CASSPPVRAGNTIYF. CDR3 DNA sequence: TGTGCCAGCTCACCACCGGTAAGAGCTGGAAACACCATATATTTT. The full variable domain, its missing parts supplied by reference TRBV18 and TRBJ1-3, is NAGVMQNPRHLVRRRGQEARLRCSPMKGHSHVYWYRQLPEEGLKFMVYLQKENIIDESGMPKERFSAEFPKEGPSILRIQQVVRGDSAAYFCASSPPVRAGNTIYFGEGSWLTVV.

The genes are TRBV7-2 and TRBJ2-5, with D possibly TRBD1 on 6 matching bases. There are 13 residues in the CDR3. CDR1 is SGHTA and CDR2 is FQGNSA in the germline V gene. V was cut by 1 base and J by 8 bases, with 11 bases left in between. CDR3 sequence: CASSLGGRGTQYF. CDR3 bases: TGTGCCAGCAGCTTAGGGGGGCGAGGAACCCAGTACTTC.

The sample holds one count of this clone. The gene calls are TRBV9 and TRBJ2-3, with D perhaps assigned TRBD1 or TRBD2 (6 bases each). Trimming removed 7 bases at V and 2 bases at J, with 29 bases between. This CDR3 region has 19 residues. CDR1 and CDR2 (germline): SGDLS, YYNGEE. CDR3 bases: TGTGCCAGCGGGGGGCAAGAGGAAAGTAAGAGTAGCAACACAGATACGCAGTATTTT. It is translated as CASGGQEESKSSNTDTQYF.

This chain uses TRBV15 with TRBJ2-2; 7 bases agree with TRBD1. Germline V gives CDR1 LNHNV, CDR2 YYDKDF (reference sequence). The J segment lost 7 bases and the V segment lost 0 bases, leaving 8 bases of the junction unmatched. The CDR3 covers 16 residues. CDR3 DNA sequence: TGTGCCACCAGCAGAGATATGGGACAGATCCTCGGGGAGCTGTTTTTT. This translates into CATSRDMGQILGELFF.

V is TRBV14 and J is TRBJ1-1; possibly TRBD1 for D (5 bases). The CDR3 is 14 residues long. The V and J ends lost 0 bases and 3 bases respectively, with 8 bases between them. CDR1 is SGHDN and CDR2 is FVKESK in the germline V gene. The CDR3 spells CASSQDRVYTEAFF. The CDR3 DNA is TGTGCCAGCAGCCAAGACAGGGTTTACACTGAAGCTTTCTTT.

The genes are TRBV2 and TRBJ2-7; possible D gene TRBD2, 6 bases. The V gene lost 9 bases and the J gene lost 2 bases, with 8 bases spanning the gap. CDR3 length equals 11 residues. CDR1 is SNHLY and CDR2 is FYNNEI in the germline V gene. The DNA of the CDR3 is TGTGCCAGTCGGACTACCTACGAGCAGTACTTC. Translation: CASRTTYEQYF.

Relative to its sample, this clone is medium-sized. The genes are TRBV11-2 and TRBJ1-4, with TRBD1 matching over 9 bases. Unmatched junction bases numbered 2, after V lost 4 bases and J lost 8 bases. This CDR3 is 13 amino acids long. Germline CDR1 SGHAT, CDR2 FQNNGV. The CDR3 sequence is CASSWTGEEKLFF. The CDR3, as DNA: TGTGCCAGCAGCTGGACAGGGGAGGAAAAACTGTTTTTT.

The chain is built from TRBV9 and TRBJ2-3, with 11 bases lining up with TRBD2. Germline-derived CDR1 and CDR2 are SGDLS and YYNGEE. The CDR3 loop spans 15 amino acids. Trimming removed 2 bases from V and 7 bases from J; junction bases left unmatched: 6. The CDR3 region has the DNA TGTGCCAGCAGCGTTAGCGGGAGGGGTAGAAATACGCAGTATTTT. Translation gives CASSVSGRGRNTQYF.

The rearrangement links TRBV19 to TRBJ1-2; D uncertain. Germline lookup yields CDR1 LNHDA and CDR2 SQIVND (reference sequence). V was shortened by 2 bases and J by 0 bases, with 7 bases between the two germline ends. The CDR3 is made up of 14 amino acids. CDR3 protein: CASSISGANYGYTF. In nucleotides, the CDR3 is TGTGCCAGTAGTATATCCGGGGCTAACTATGGCTACACCTTC.